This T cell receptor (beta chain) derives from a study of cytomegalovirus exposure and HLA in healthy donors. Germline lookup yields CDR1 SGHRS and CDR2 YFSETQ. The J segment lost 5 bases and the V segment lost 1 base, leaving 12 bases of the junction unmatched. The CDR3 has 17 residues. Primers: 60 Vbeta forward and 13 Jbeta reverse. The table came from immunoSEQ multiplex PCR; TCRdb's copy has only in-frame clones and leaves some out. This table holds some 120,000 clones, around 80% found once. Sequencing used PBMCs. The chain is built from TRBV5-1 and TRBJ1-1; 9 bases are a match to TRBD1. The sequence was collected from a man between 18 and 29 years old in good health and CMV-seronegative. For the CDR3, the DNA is TGCGCCAGCAGCTTGTCAGCCCGGGACAGGGACCGAACTGAAGCTTTCTTT. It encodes CASSLSARDRDRTEAFF.